This T cell receptor (beta chain) was retrieved from a study of T cells of healthy individuals. TCRdb independently ran MiXCR on the 5' RACE reads; one entry per CDR3 protein. The table includes 38,000 or so distinct CDR3 sequences, 4% to 5.5% detected once. Germline lookup yields CDR1 SGHVS and CDR2 FQNEAQ. The CDR3 covers 15 residues. Trimming cost V 4 bases and J 2 bases, with 12 bases left between them. The TCR originated in a human donor in good health. The chain is built from TRBV7-8 and TRBJ2-1, with TRBD1 as a possible D gene (5 bases). The CDR3 DNA reads TGTGCCAGCAGCTCCGACAGAGGAGCCTACAATGAGCAGTTCTTC. This codes for CASSSDRGAYNEQFF.